This T cell receptor beta chain was captured in a study of T cell responses to AZD1222 COVID-19 vaccine. As to this clone: What it binds is not known.

Overall study results and limits: Seropositive status at baseline applied to only five or six AZD1222 recipients. Spike-specific TCR breadth and depth rose after two AZD1222 doses.

Looked up from germline, CDR1 is LNHDA and CDR2 is SQIVND (reference sequence). Trimming stripped 0 bases from V and 9 bases from J, with 15 bases between. This CDR3 has 15 amino acids. Samples with a second dose at about 4 or about 12 weeks were pooled together. Generated by immunoSEQ multiplex PCR, the TCRdb table keeps only in-frame clones and is missing some. The sample carries about 160,000 clones, 88% recorded once. This TCR was recovered from an adult who received the AZD1222 COVID-19 vaccine. The V gene is TRBV19, the J gene TRBJ2-1; tentatively, D is TRBD2 (6 bases). The sequencing here drew on peripheral blood, taken 28 days after the second AZD1222 dose. This CDR3 reads CASSIDPSRRGEQFF. In DNA, the CDR3 is TGTGCCAGTAGTATAGACCCCTCCCGGCGGGGTGAGCAGTTCTTC.